This T cell receptor beta chain is drawn from a study of T cells in Graves' hyperthyroidism and ophthalmopathy. Study-level results: Peripheral blood also featured most of the thyroid clonotypes expanded above 0.001.

What was amplified from RNA transcripts were TCR beta CDR3 regions. The HTBI primer set was used in a first-round RT-PCR of the TCR CDR3. TCRdb re-analysed the multiplex PCR reads in MiXCR, keeping a single row per CDR3 protein. The table has about 640,000 distinct CDR3 sequences, over 40% seen once. Patients having uncontrolled infection, another autoimmune disease, pregnancy or lactation were not included. A remark on this clonotype: Its specificity is not known.

The source material was peripheral blood or thyroid tissue (not recorded which). The receptor's source is an adult man with Graves' disease, either hyperthyroidism or ophthalmopathy (not recorded which).

The CDR3 DNA follows: TGTGCCAGCATCAAAACAGGGTTAAGCGCTGAAGCTTTCTTT. It encodes CASIKTGLSAEAFF. The V and J genes are TRBV7-6 and TRBJ1-1; the D gene is possibly TRBD1 (6 bases). Looked up from germline, CDR1 is SGHVS and CDR2 is FNYEAQ. CDR3 length equals 14 residues. Trimming removed 7 bases at V and 6 bases at J, with 18 bases between.